This T cell receptor (beta chain) is drawn from a study of glioma-infiltrating T cells. This clonotype was found many times. Its specificity is unknown. Broader study findings: Tissue and blood shared very few CDR3 sequences.

The germline CDR1 and CDR2 sequences are KGHSH and LQKENI. Trimming took 0 bases from V and 0 from J, leaving 7 bases between them. The CDR3 loop spans 15 amino acids. Amplification of TCR alpha and beta CDR3 regions from RNA used iRepertoire nested multiplex PCR. One entry per CDR3 protein results from TCRdb running MiXCR on the multiplex PCR reads. The sample consists of approximately 90,000 distinct CDR3 sequences, less than 30% of them appearing once. This receptor was obtained from a human donor with low-grade glioma or glioblastoma, undergoing nonglioma brain surgery, or in good health (not recorded which). Sequencing was done on a sample of glioma tissue, nonneoplastic brain tissue, or PBMCs (not recorded which). The chain recombines TRBV18 with TRBJ2-3, with a weak D call TRBD2 (6 bases). The CDR3 sequence is CASSPPSGSTDTQYF. The CDR3 DNA is TGTGCCAGCTCACCACCAAGCGGGAGCACAGATACGCAGTATTTT.